The source of this T cell receptor (beta chain) is a study of T cell responses to AZD1222 COVID-19 vaccine. Looking at the study overall: Pooled in the analysis were second doses at about 4 or about 12 weeks.

This CDR3 is 17 amino acids long. Germline assignment: CDR1 SGHRS and CDR2 YFSETQ. The V end lost 6 bases, the J end lost 5 bases, and 23 bases lay between the germline ends. Remarks on this clone: Its target is unknown.

Some clones are missing from TCRdb's copy, which holds only in-frame ones; the method was immunoSEQ multiplex PCR. The table shows about 150,000 clones, with 94% occurring only once. Study-wide results and caveats: A rise in Spike-specific TCR breadth and depth followed two AZD1222 doses. The donors showed a predominance of white British ancestry and of females, with possible underestimation of clonal diversity. Recipients of AZD1222 seropositive at baseline numbered only 5 or 6.

Here the sequenced sample was peripheral blood, taken on day 0 of AZD1222 vaccination. This rearrangement joins TRBV5-1 to TRBJ1-4, with no clear D. The sequence was obtained from an adult in good health. For the CDR3, the DNA is TGCGCCAGCAACTCGGGCTTCGGTGGGATAGTGAATGAAAAACTGTTTTTT. Translated: CASNSGFGGIVNEKLFF.